These T cell receptor beta chains were read from a single sample in a study of graft-versus-host responses after intestinal transplantation. These receptors' antigens are unknown. Method: immunoSEQ multiplex PCR; TCRdb's copy keeps in-frame clones and lacks some. The profile covers some 96,000 clones, with over 75% appearing a single time and 0.95% taken by the ten largest. Here the sequenced sample was unstimulated CD4+ T cells sorted from spleen or lymph node cells, taken before transplant. Receptors originate from a human donor who was the organ donor for an intestinal transplant. CDR3s include the opening cysteine and the closing phenylalanine or tryptophan. The order of the fields is D gene, clone size, J gene, V gene, CDR3 protein, CDR3 DNA. D genes are given only for firm matches. Where a row states a size, it is once, few, many or the class of an expanded clone; other rows omit it.

D: TRBD1; size: .; J: TRBJ1-1; V: TRBV5-1; CDR3: CASTLTGGNTEAFF; DNA: TGCGCCAGCACGTTAACAGGGGGGAACACTGAAGCTTTCTTT
D: .; size: .; J: TRBJ1-2; V: TRBV5-1; CDR3: CASSLDNRSNGYTF; DNA: TGCGCCAGCAGCTTGGATAACAGATCAAATGGCTACACCTTC
D: .; size: .; J: TRBJ2-7; V: TRBV27; CDR3: CASSPRKSYEQYF; DNA: TGTGCCAGCAGTCCCAGAAAAAGCTACGAGCAGTACTTC
D: TRBD1; size: few; J: TRBJ1-4; V: TRBV7-8; CDR3: CASSLFQGARRSNEKLFF; DNA: TGTGCCAGCAGCCTGTTTCAGGGGGCCCGCCGCTCTAATGAAAAACTGTTTTTT
D: TRBD1; size: .; J: TRBJ1-6; V: TRBV11-2; CDR3: CASSWTGGNSPLHF; DNA: TGTGCCAGCAGCTGGACAGGGGGAAATTCACCCCTCCACTTT
D: TRBD1; size: once; J: TRBJ1-2; V: TRBV19; CDR3: CASSMTGEGGYTF; DNA: TGTGCCAGTAGTATGACAGGGGAAGGTGGCTACACCTTC
D: .; size: .; J: TRBJ2-7; V: TRBV5-1; CDR3: CASSRGTGTRIDYEQYF; DNA: TGCGCCAGCAGCCGGGGTACCGGGACAAGGATAGACTACGAGCAGTACTTC
D: .; size: .; J: TRBJ1-1; V: TRBV5-6; CDR3: CASSSLVVGLSRMNTEAFF; DNA: TGTGCCAGCAGCTCCCTCGTGGTGGGACTGAGCCGCATGAACACTGAAGCTTTCTTT
D: TRBD2; size: .; J: TRBJ2-1; V: TRBV27; CDR3: CASSPYRLAGGLYNEQFF; DNA: TGTGCCAGCAGTCCCTATCGACTAGCGGGGGGGCTCTACAATGAGCAGTTCTTC
D: .; size: .; J: TRBJ1-2; V: TRBV28; CDR3: CASSLQGPYGYTF; DNA: TGTGCCAGCAGTTTACAGGGTCCCTATGGCTACACCTTC
D: TRBD1; size: .; J: TRBJ1-3; V: TRBV2; CDR3: CASSEASRGTRGGSGNTIYF; DNA: TGTGCCAGCAGTGAAGCGAGCAGGGGGACCAGGGGCGGCTCTGGAAACACCATATATTTT
D: .; size: .; J: TRBJ2-5; V: TRBV30; CDR3: CAWSVRSQETQYF; DNA: TGTGCCTGGAGTGTAAGGTCTCAAGAGACCCAGTACTTC
D: .; size: .; J: TRBJ2-7; V: TRBV20-1; CDR3: CSAKDYEQYF; DNA: TGCAGTGCTAAGGACTACGAGCAGTACTTC
D: .; size: .; J: TRBJ1-1; V: TRBV11-1; CDR3: CASSFGKNTEAFF; DNA: TGTGCCAGCAGCTTTGGAAAGAACACTGAAGCTTTCTTT
D: .; size: .; J: TRBJ2-5; V: TRBV27; CDR3: CASSFVGVQETQYF; DNA: TGTGCCAGCAGTTTTGTGGGAGTCCAAGAGACCCAGTACTTC
D: TRBD2; size: .; J: TRBJ2-1; V: TRBV6-6; CDR3: CASSYRAGGMDEQFF; DNA: TGTGCCAGCAGTTACCGAGCGGGGGGGATGGATGAGCAGTTCTTC
D: .; size: .; J: TRBJ1-5; V: TRBV19; CDR3: CASSISWQSNQPQHF; DNA: TGTGCCAGTAGTATTTCGTGGCAGAGCAATCAGCCCCAGCATTTT
D: TRBD2; size: .; J: TRBJ2-3; V: TRBV6-6; CDR3: CASSNSGGGVTDTQYF; DNA: TGTGCCAGCAGTAATAGCGGGGGGGGTGTCACAGATACGCAGTATTTT
D: .; size: .; J: TRBJ1-5; V: TRBV10-3; CDR3: CAISDNRNQPQHF; DNA: TGTGCCATCAGTGACAACAGGAATCAGCCCCAGCATTTT
D: TRBD2; size: .; J: TRBJ2-7; V: TRBV28; CDR3: CASSLERGRYEQYF; DNA: TGTGCCAGCAGTTTGGAGCGGGGGCGATACGAGCAGTACTTC
D: TRBD1; size: .; J: TRBJ2-5; V: TRBV6-1; CDR3: CASSEMTGLETQYF; DNA: TGTGCCAGCAGTGAAATGACAGGGCTAGAGACCCAGTACTTC
D: .; size: .; J: TRBJ2-3; V: TRBV30; CDR3: CAWGGRIDTQYF; DNA: TGTGCCTGGGGGGGGCGTATAGATACGCAGTATTTT
D: .; size: .; J: TRBJ2-5; V: TRBV5-5; CDR3: CASSSSVQETQYF; DNA: TGTGCCAGCAGCTCCTCAGTCCAAGAGACCCAGTACTTC
D: TRBD1; size: .; J: TRBJ1-1; V: TRBV9; CDR3: CASSADRGTEAFF; DNA: TGTGCCAGCAGCGCAGACAGGGGCACTGAAGCTTTCTTT
D: TRBD1; size: .; J: TRBJ1-6; V: TRBV30; CDR3: CAWSVTGVDNSPLHF; DNA: TGTGCCTGGAGCGTCACAGGGGTGGATAATTCACCCCTCCACTTT
D: .; size: .; J: TRBJ1-1; V: TRBV28; CDR3: CASSPGTLNTEAFF; DNA: TGTGCCAGCAGTCCGGGGACCCTGAACACTGAAGCTTTCTTT
D: TRBD2; size: .; J: TRBJ2-3; V: TRBV4-2; CDR3: CASSQELGLAGADTQYF; DNA: TGTGCCAGCAGCCAAGAACTCGGACTAGCGGGGGCAGATACGCAGTATTTT
D: .; size: .; J: TRBJ1-5; V: TRBV28; CDR3: CASSFDSPRPQHF; DNA: TGTGCCAGCAGTTTTGACTCCCCCCGGCCCCAGCATTTT
D: .; size: .; J: TRBJ1-2; V: TRBV5-4; CDR3: CASSYPGYGYTF; DNA: TGTGCCAGCAGCTATCCAGGCTATGGCTACACCTTC
D: TRBD1; size: .; J: TRBJ1-6; V: TRBV9; CDR3: CASSGPGGSYNSPLHF; DNA: TGTGCCAGCAGCGGCCCAGGGGGCTCCTATAATTCACCCCTCCACTTT
D: .; size: .; J: TRBJ2-7; V: TRBV6-1; CDR3: CASSEETVAYYEQYF; DNA: TGTGCCAGCAGTGAAGAGACGGTGGCCTACTACGAGCAGTACTTC
D: .; size: .; J: TRBJ1-3; V: TRBV19; CDR3: CASSIYPDLFSGNTIYF; DNA: TGTGCCAGTAGTATATACCCGGACCTGTTCTCTGGAAACACCATATATTTT
D: .; size: .; J: TRBJ1-1; V: TRBV5-6; CDR3: CASSLVHNTEAFF; DNA: TGTGCCAGCAGCTTGGTCCATAACACTGAAGCTTTCTTT
D: .; size: .; J: TRBJ1-2; V: TRBV27; CDR3: CASGDRGSNYGYTF; DNA: TGTGCCAGCGGTGATCGGGGCAGCAACTATGGCTACACCTTC
D: TRBD1; size: .; J: TRBJ1-6; V: TRBV7-2; CDR3: CASSLVGQGGSPLHF; DNA: TGTGCCAGCAGCTTAGTGGGACAGGGTGGTTCACCCCTCCACTTT
D: TRBD2; size: .; J: TRBJ2-1; V: TRBV5-1; CDR3: CASSLMAGTSGGNEQFF; DNA: TGCGCCAGCAGCTTGATGGCCGGGACTAGCGGGGGTAATGAGCAGTTCTTC
D: .; size: .; J: TRBJ1-2; V: TRBV11-2; CDR3: CASSLGGFNYGYTF; DNA: TGTGCCAGCAGCTTAGGCGGCTTTAACTATGGCTACACCTTC
D: .; size: .; J: TRBJ2-5; V: TRBV30; CDR3: CAWGRRETQYF; DNA: TGCGCCTGGGGTAGGAGGGAGACCCAGTACTTC
D: .; size: .; J: TRBJ1-6; V: TRBV6-5; CDR3: CASSQKGAYNSPLHF; DNA: TGTGCCAGCAGTCAAAAAGGGGCGTATAATTCACCCCTCCACTTT
D: TRBD1; size: .; J: TRBJ1-5; V: TRBV28; CDR3: CASSSTGTGAFSSVPQHF; DNA: TGTGCCAGCAGTAGCACCGGGACAGGGGCCTTCAGTTCCGTGCCCCAGCATTTT
D: .; size: few; J: TRBJ1-1; V: TRBV4-1; CDR3: CASSPRGVLTEAFF; DNA: TGCGCCAGCAGCCCTCGGGGTGTCCTCACTGAAGCTTTCTTT
D: .; size: .; J: TRBJ2-3; V: TRBV19; CDR3: CASSIRGRDTQYF; DNA: TGTGCCAGTAGTATAAGGGGCCGCGATACGCAGTATTTT
D: TRBD1; size: once; J: TRBJ2-7; V: TRBV30; CDR3: CAWSGRAGGEYEQYF; DNA: TGTGCCTGGAGTGGCCGGGCAGGGGGCGAGTACGAGCAGTACTTC
D: .; size: .; J: TRBJ1-1; V: TRBV9; CDR3: CASSPHAGRNTEAFF; DNA: TGTGCCAGCAGCCCACACGCGGGGCGCAACACTGAAGCTTTCTTT
D: .; size: .; J: TRBJ1-5; V: TRBV28; CDR3: CASSSAGPSNQPQHF; DNA: TGTGCCAGCAGTTCCGCCGGGCCTAGCAATCAGCCCCAGCATTTT
D: TRBD1; size: .; J: TRBJ2-2; V: TRBV15; CDR3: CATSRDGTTGCRESNTGELFF; DNA: TGTGCCACCAGCAGAGATGGAACGACAGGGTGCCGTGAGAGTAACACCGGGGAGCTGTTTTTT
D: TRBD1; size: .; J: TRBJ1-2; V: TRBV5-6; CDR3: CASSLIATGGEDGYTF; DNA: TGTGCCAGCAGCTTGATTGCGACAGGGGGCGAGGATGGCTACACCTTC
D: .; size: .; J: TRBJ1-2; V: TRBV6-1; CDR3: CASSLSTGAGYGYTF; DNA: TGTGCCAGCAGTTTGTCTACGGGTGCCGGCTATGGCTACACCTTC
D: .; size: .; J: TRBJ2-5; V: TRBV4-2; CDR3: CASSQGTAEWGETQYF; DNA: TGTGCCAGCAGCCAAGGTACAGCCGAGTGGGGGGAGACCCAGTACTTC
D: TRBD1; size: .; J: TRBJ2-4; V: TRBV5-1; CDR3: CASSQRPGQRIF; DNA: TGCGCCAGCAGTCAACGTCCGGGACAGAGAATATTC
D: .; size: .; J: TRBJ2-3; V: TRBV6-5; CDR3: CASSYSWTGVTDTQYF; DNA: TGTGCCAGCAGTTACTCGTGGACTGGAGTCACAGATACGCAGTATTTT
D: .; size: .; J: TRBJ1-1; V: TRBV27; CDR3: CASSSLQGSHEAFF; DNA: TGTGCCAGCAGTTCCCTACAGGGTTCTCATGAAGCTTTCTTT
D: TRBD1; size: few; J: TRBJ1-6; V: TRBV19; CDR3: CASSHRGTVNSPLHF; DNA: TGTGCCAGTAGTCATAGAGGGACAGTGAATTCACCCCTCCACTTT
D: TRBD1; size: .; J: TRBJ1-1; V: TRBV7-9; CDR3: CASSPGTANTEAFF; DNA: TGTGCCAGCAGCCCCGGGACAGCGAACACTGAAGCTTTCTTT
D: TRBD1; size: once; J: TRBJ1-2; V: TRBV27; CDR3: CASRLKGQGLIYGYTF; DNA: TGTGCCAGCAGACTAAAGGGACAGGGCCTAATCTATGGCTACACCTTC
D: TRBD1; size: .; J: TRBJ1-5; V: TRBV2; CDR3: CASSVRTGSSNQPQHF; DNA: TGTGCCAGCAGTGTACGGACAGGTTCTAGCAATCAGCCCCAGCATTTT
D: TRBD1; size: few; J: TRBJ1-6; V: TRBV4-2; CDR3: CASSPTGGDNSPLHF; DNA: TGTGCCAGCAGCCCGACAGGGGGCGATAATTCACCCCTCCACTTT
D: .; size: .; J: TRBJ2-7; V: TRBV6-4; CDR3: CASRGNSSYEQYF; DNA: TGTGCCAGCAGGGGGAACAGCTCCTACGAGCAGTACTTC